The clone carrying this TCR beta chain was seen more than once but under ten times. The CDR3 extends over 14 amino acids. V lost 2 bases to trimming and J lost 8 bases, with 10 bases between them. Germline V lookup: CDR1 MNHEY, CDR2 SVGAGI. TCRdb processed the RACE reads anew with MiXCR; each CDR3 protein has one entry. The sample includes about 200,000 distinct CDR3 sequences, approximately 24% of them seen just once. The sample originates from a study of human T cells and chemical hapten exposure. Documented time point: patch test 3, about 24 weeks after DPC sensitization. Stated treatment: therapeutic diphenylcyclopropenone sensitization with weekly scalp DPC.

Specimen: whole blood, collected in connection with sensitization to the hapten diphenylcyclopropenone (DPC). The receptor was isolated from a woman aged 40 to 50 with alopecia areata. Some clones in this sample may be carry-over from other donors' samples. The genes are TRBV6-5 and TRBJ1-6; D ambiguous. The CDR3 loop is CASSYSLRDSPLHF. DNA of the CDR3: TGTGCCAGCAGTTACAGTCTCCGGGATTCACCCCTCCACTTT.